This T cell receptor beta chain came from a study of shared clonotypes between healthy human individuals. J was trimmed by 2 bases and V by 5 bases; bases with no gene match: 11. Germline V gene lookup returns CDR1 MDHEN and CDR2 SYDVKM. This CDR3 region has 16 residues. Sequencing used immunoSEQ multiplex PCR; TCRdb keeps in-frame clones, though not all of them. The sample lists around 700,000 clones, 72% occurring once. V gene TRBV28 combines with J gene TRBJ2-7, with 8 bases matching TRBD2. The sequence was obtained from a woman in her twenties or thirties in good health. The specimen sequenced was memory CD4+ T cells sorted from blood. Subset reported: CD45RA-negative fraction. The CDR3 is CASSPVPSGRTYEQYF. The CDR3, as DNA: TGTGCCAGCAGTCCGGTCCCAAGCGGGAGAACCTACGAGCAGTACTTC.